Ten or more counts support the clone carrying this TCR beta chain. This CDR3 comprises 14 residues. The ends lost 4 bases at V and 4 bases at J; junction bases unmatched: 5. In germline, CDR1 is MGHDK, CDR2 SYGVNS. This sample is drawn from a study of glioma-infiltrating T cells. Using RNA template, CDR3s of TCR alpha and beta were amplified with iRepertoire arm-PCR. Using its own MiXCR run on the multiplex PCR reads, TCRdb lists one record per CDR3 protein. Among 300,000 to 450,000 distinct CDR3 sequences, 35% to 45% were seen once, and the ten largest hold approximately 12%. Input material: glioma tissue, nonneoplastic brain tissue, or PBMCs (not recorded which). The chain carries TRBV25-1 and TRBJ1-2; 8 nucleotides align to TRBD1. The clonotype was recovered from a human donor with low-grade glioma or glioblastoma, undergoing nonglioma brain surgery, or in good health (not recorded which). Written as DNA, the CDR3 is TGTGCCAGCAGTGTACTTGGGACAGGCTATGGCTACACCTTC. As protein: CASSVLGTGYGYTF.